Listed below are T cell receptor beta chains from one sample, sequenced in a study of regulatory T cells in long-lasting Graves disease. Each CDR3 protein gets one entry after TCRdb re-called the multiplex PCR reads with MiXCR. The sample yields 400,000 to 500,000 distinct CDR3 sequences, less than 20% seen once. The sample also formed part of further work on T cells in Graves' hyperthyroidism and ophthalmopathy.

Sequencing used peripheral blood mononuclear cells (PBMCs), obtained at new diagnosis, from a patient treated with antithyroid drugs. The origin of the receptors is a woman in her 30s with Graves disease. The conserved cysteine and the conserved F or W are not part of the CDR3 here. Each record gives: J gene, V gene, CDR3 protein.

>TRBJ2-7|TRBV6-2/TRBV6-3
ASSYLGRDRGPYEQY
>TRBJ1-2|TRBV24-1
ATSDSHGANYGYT
>TRBJ1-2|TRBV6-1
ASSADGSFANYGYT
>TRBJ1-1|TRBV3-1
ASSSNRGPEAF
>TRBJ2-7|TRBV29-1
SVEFIGQGYYEQY
>TRBJ2-5|TRBV15
ATSRELAVVKETQY
>TRBJ2-3|TRBV12-3/TRBV12-4
ASRAGTDTQY
>TRBJ2-5|TRBV7-9
ASSLRRGQGGGVQETQY
>TRBJ1-6|TRBV6-1
ASAGPLNSPLH
>TRBJ2-1|TRBV19
AASGTNSYNEQF
>TRBJ2-2|TRBV9
ASSADGELF
>TRBJ2-7|TRBV5-1
ASSFSNEQY
>TRBJ1-2|TRBV11-2
ASSIGVTADYGYT
>TRBJ2-5|TRBV19
ASTPRGWYQETQY
>TRBJ1-1|TRBV4-1
ASSQGGSRHMNTEAF
>TRBJ1-4|TRBV28
ASSPPQGYNEKLF
>TRBJ1-2|TRBV19
ASSIQINYGYT
>TRBJ2-1|TRBV29-1
SVEVIQASYNEQF
>TRBJ2-3|TRBV20-1
SARDPSGPQSTQY
>TRBJ1-2|TRBV3-1
ASSQAGAYGYT
>TRBJ1-2|TRBV25-1
ASSELARDRGLGYT
>TRBJ2-7|TRBV20-1
SATGTSGATYEQY
>TRBJ2-6|TRBV15
ATSRDRWRGGGYGSGANVLT
>TRBJ2-3|TRBV28
ASSPLSGRERDTQY
>TRBJ2-3|TRBV5-1
ASSLDGGAPDTQY
>TRBJ1-1|TRBV28
ASGETGYTVVNTEAF
>TRBJ2-2|TRBV11-2
ASSLVSNTGELF
>TRBJ2-7|TRBV4-2
ASSQDANEQY
>TRBJ1-2|TRBV5-1
ASSGQGQLDGYT
>TRBJ2-7|TRBV11-2
ASSTGQGNHSYEQY
>TRBJ1-5|TRBV20-1
SARDRASSNQPQH
>TRBJ2-3|TRBV5-1
ASTPSALAGGGDTQY
>TRBJ2-1|TRBV5-1
ASSFLSEQF
>TRBJ2-7|TRBV14
ASSQQGGVSYEQY
>TRBJ2-1|TRBV14
ASSPGQGVYNEQF
>TRBJ2-1|TRBV5-6
ASSFILNEQF
>TRBJ1-5|TRBV28
ASTVTNQPQH
>TRBJ2-1|TRBV9
ASSPGTSGDNEQF
>TRBJ2-7|TRBV6-2/TRBV6-3
ASKGPHEQY
>TRBJ2-2|TRBV7-9
ASSLFISGSPYTGELF
>TRBJ2-7|TRBV2
ASSAMGGTYEQY
>TRBJ2-7|TRBV20-1
STIGTSGHSSYEQY
>TRBJ1-5|TRBV20-1
SAIVGGGNQPQH
>TRBJ1-2|TRBV28
ASSQTGGFDYGYT
>TRBJ2-7|TRBV6-1
ASSTGLVYEQY
>TRBJ1-2|TRBV7-8
ASSLTPGVRSYGYT
>TRBJ2-1|TRBV7-9
ASSTPRDKYNEQF
>TRBJ2-1|TRBV18
ASSSPSSYNEQF
>TRBJ2-1|TRBV9
ASSAGTGVVDEQF
>TRBJ1-5|TRBV2
ASTFTRGGNQPQH
>TRBJ1-2|TRBV5-8
ASSPGGRYGYT
>TRBJ2-7|TRBV11-2
ASSLAGWYEQY
>TRBJ1-5|TRBV2
ASSKQGANQPQH
>TRBJ2-1|TRBV7-9
ASSWSAEAGEQF
>TRBJ1-1|TRBV28
ASSHRGGPNTEAF
>TRBJ1-3|TRBV11-2
ASSHWRGRRNTIY
>TRBJ2-5|TRBV6-9
ASSYRAEETQY